This TCR beta chain was profiled in a study of shared clonotypes between healthy human individuals. Study context: Donors, aged 18 to 49, were a couple of women and three men.

The germline CDR1 and CDR2 sequences are SGHVT and SQSDAQ. J was trimmed by 4 bases and V by 2 bases; bases with no gene match: 6. This CDR3 has 16 residues. In the original workflow: From ImmunoSEQ came sequences covering only the junction and carrying no quality scores, so filtering differed. The method was immunoSEQ multiplex PCR; TCRdb's version includes in-frame clones alone and lacks a portion of them. That table furnishes V, J and clone size, whereas the DNA furnished D and trimming. This table has under 750,000 clones, over 60% appearing once. The rearrangement joins TRBV7-4 to TRBJ2-2, with TRBD2 identical over 8 bases. The source is a woman aged 25 to 39 in good health. The sample comprised memory CD4+ T cells sorted from blood. Subset reported: CD45RA-negative fraction. The CDR3 spells CASSLPGLDSTGELFF. CDR3 nucleotides: TGTGCCAGCAGCTTACCGGGACTAGATTCCACCGGGGAGCTGTTTTTT.